This T cell receptor beta chain was obtained from a study of blood T cells in healthy people across ages. Whole-study findings and limits: Per-million-T-cell TCR beta diversity fell roughly linearly with age. Lack of knowledge of donor CMV status possibly confounded expanded clonotype changes.

This clonotype was detected a few times. The antigen is undetermined. Then a second PCR, running roughly 7 to 12 cycles, was carried out with a sample-barcoded 5' primer and a J-beta primer mix. TCRdb reanalysed the 5' RACE reads using MiXCR and keeps one entry per CDR3 protein. Of roughly 800,000 distinct CDR3 sequences listed, roughly 34% are singletons. Isolation of PBMCs gave at least 7 million cells per sample. The receptor was derived from a man aged 18 to 30 in good health. The specimen sequenced was blood.

The CDR3 DNA reads as TGTGCCAGCAGCTTACCGCTGAAGGGGGACATTCAGTACTTC. Translation: CASSLPLKGDIQYF. This chain uses TRBV11-2 with TRBJ2-4; perhaps TRBD1 as D (6 bases). Trimming took 2 bases from V and 8 from J, leaving 13 bases between them. Germline CDR1 and CDR2: SGHAT and FQNNGV. This CDR3 is 14 amino acids long.